In its sample, the clone carrying this TCR beta chain was seen a few times. The V gene end was trimmed by 1 base and the J gene end by 8 bases; junction bases not matched to a gene: 12. Germline values: CDR1 SGDLS, CDR2 YYNGEE. This CDR3 is 17 amino acids long. Per the original data handling: Estimates of nucleated cell counts were drawn from the amplification of reference gene primers. TCRdb keeps only in-frame clones here, not all; method: immunoSEQ multiplex PCR. Clone size and V and J calls were adopted from that table, with D and trimming inferred from the DNA. This sample has 95,000 or so clones; approximately 80% occur once, and the top ten carry approximately 25%. The sample belongs to a study of blood T cell repertoires in COVID-19.

The V and J genes are TRBV9 and TRBJ1-6; 7 nucleotides align to TRBD1. The sequence was collected from a human donor in a cohort sampled during active COVID-19. Sequenced input: peripheral blood. Written as DNA, the CDR3 is TGTGCCAGCAGCGTAAATACAGGGGTGGTATGTTATTCACCCCTCCACTTT. Encoded protein: CASSVNTGVVCYSPLHF.